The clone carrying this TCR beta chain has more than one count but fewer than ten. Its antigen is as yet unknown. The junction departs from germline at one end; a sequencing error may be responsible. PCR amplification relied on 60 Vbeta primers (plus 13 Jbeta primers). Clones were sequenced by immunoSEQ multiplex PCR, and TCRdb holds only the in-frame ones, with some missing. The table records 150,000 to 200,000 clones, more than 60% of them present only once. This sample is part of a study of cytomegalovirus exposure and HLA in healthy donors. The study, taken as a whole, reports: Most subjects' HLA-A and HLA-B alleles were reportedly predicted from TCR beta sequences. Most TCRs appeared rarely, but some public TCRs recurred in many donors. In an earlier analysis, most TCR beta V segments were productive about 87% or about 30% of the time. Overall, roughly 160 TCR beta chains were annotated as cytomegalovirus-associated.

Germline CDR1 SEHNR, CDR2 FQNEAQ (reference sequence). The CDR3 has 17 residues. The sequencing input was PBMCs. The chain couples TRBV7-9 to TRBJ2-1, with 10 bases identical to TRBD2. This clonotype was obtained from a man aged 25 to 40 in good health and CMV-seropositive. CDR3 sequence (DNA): TGTTCCAGCAGGGCATCTAGCGGGAGCCCCAACGGCAATGAGCAGTTCTTC. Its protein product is CSSRASSGSPNGNEQFF.